The entry that follows covers one T cell receptor (beta chain) sequence. Original methodology: Reference gene primer amplification gave estimated nucleated cell counts. Data came from immunoSEQ multiplex PCR; TCRdb stores just in-frame clones and leaves some out. V and J calls plus clone size are reproduced from that table; the DNA served to infer D and trimming. Of roughly 16,000 clones listed, around 84% were seen once; the top ten hold about 15%. The germline CDR1 and CDR2 sequences are SGHRS and YFSETQ. The CDR3 consists of 15 residues. V was pared by 3 bases and J by 7 bases, with 17 bases between. This sample stems from a study of blood T cell repertoires in COVID-19. Overall study: T cells, B-cell-depleted T cells, or PBMCs provided the cDNA or gDNA that served as material.

The rearrangement links TRBV5-1 to TRBJ2-1; perhaps TRBD1 as D (5 bases). Input material: peripheral blood. The receptor was isolated from a human donor with active COVID-19. The donor label of this sample is uncertain. The CDR3 nucleotides are TGCGCCAGCAGCTGGCAGGGCCCCGACACGAATGAGCAGTTCTTC. This codes for CASSWQGPDTNEQFF.